What follows describes a single T cell receptor beta chain. The antigen is undetermined. V lost 5 bases, J lost 2 bases, and 23 bases lay in between. The CDR3 totals 18 residues. Germline CDR1 is MDHEN and CDR2 is SYDVKM. This sample is part of a study of shared clonotypes between healthy human individuals. Overall study results and limits: Specimens sampled were limited to blood, with tissue repertoires likely differing.

The sorted-subset replicate PCRs were given around 0.2 ug DNA, which is approximately 30,000 T cell genomes. TCRdb's table, derived via immunoSEQ multiplex PCR, lists solely in-frame clones and lacks some. The sample lists millions of clones, roughly 92% occurring once. This receptor was obtained from a man aged 18 to 35 in good health. Sequencing was done on a sample of naive CD4+ T cells sorted from blood. Subset noted: CD45RA+ positively selected. V usage is TRBV28 and J usage is TRBJ2-3; TRBD1 or TRBD2 may be the D gene (5 bases each). CDR3 residues: CASSPGRWGRGNTDTQYF. CDR3 in DNA: TGTGCCAGCAGTCCTGGGCGGTGGGGGAGAGGGAACACAGATACGCAGTATTTT.